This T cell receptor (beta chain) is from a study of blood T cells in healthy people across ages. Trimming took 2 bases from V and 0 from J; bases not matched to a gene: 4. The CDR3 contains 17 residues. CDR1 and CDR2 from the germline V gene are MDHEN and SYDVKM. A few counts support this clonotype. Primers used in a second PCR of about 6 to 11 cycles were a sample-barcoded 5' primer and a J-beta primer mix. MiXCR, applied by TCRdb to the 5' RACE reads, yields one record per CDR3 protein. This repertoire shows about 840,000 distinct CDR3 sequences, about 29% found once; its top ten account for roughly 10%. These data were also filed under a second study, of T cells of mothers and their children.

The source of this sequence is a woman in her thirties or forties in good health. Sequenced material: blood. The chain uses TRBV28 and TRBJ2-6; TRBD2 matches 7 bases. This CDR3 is CASSLEAGFSGANVLTF. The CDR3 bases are TGTGCCAGCAGTTTAGAAGCGGGGTTCTCTGGGGCCAACGTCCTGACTTTC.